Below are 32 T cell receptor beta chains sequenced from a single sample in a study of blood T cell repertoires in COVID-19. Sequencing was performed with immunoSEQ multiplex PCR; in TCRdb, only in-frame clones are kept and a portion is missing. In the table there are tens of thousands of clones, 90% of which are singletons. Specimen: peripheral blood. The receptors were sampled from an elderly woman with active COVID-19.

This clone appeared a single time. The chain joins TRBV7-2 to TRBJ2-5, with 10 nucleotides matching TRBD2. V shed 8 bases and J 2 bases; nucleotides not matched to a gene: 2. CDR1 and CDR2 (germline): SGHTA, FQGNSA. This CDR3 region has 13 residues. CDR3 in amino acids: CASGLAEQETQYF. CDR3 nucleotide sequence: TGTGCCAGCGGACTAGCGGAGCAAGAGACCCAGTACTTC.

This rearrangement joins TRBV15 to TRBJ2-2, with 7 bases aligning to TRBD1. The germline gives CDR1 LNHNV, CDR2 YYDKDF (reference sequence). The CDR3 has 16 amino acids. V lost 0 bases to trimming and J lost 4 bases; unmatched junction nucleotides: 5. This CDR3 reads CATSRDSGDSTGELFF. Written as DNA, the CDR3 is TGTGCCACCAGCAGAGATTCTGGGGACAGCACCGGGGAGCTGTTTTTT.

The DNA for the CDR3 is TGTGCCAGCAGCTTGGCGGGAGCAGATACGCAGTATTTT. Translating gives CASSLAGADTQYF. V gene TRBV5-4 combines with J gene TRBJ2-3; D might be TRBD2 (6 bases). The V end lost 0 bases, the J end lost 4 bases, and 6 bases lay between the germline ends. Germline V gene lookup returns CDR1 SGHNT and CDR2 YYREEE (reference sequence). The CDR3 is 13 residues long.

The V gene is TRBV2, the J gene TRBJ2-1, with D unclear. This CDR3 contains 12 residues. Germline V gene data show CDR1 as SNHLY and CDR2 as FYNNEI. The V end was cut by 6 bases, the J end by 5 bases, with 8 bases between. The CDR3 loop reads CASSDWDNEQFF. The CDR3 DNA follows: TGTGCCAGCAGCGACTGGGACAATGAGCAGTTCTTC.

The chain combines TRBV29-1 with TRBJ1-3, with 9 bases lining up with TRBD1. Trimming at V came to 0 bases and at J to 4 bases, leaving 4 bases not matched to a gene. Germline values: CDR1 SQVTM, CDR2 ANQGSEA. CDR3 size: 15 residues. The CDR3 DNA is TGCAGCGTTGAAGATCGCGGACAGGGGGGAAACACCATATATTTT. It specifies CSVEDRGQGGNTIYF. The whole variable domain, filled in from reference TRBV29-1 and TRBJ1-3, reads SAVISQKPSRDICQRGTSLTIQCQVDSQVTMMFWYRQQPGQSLTLIATANQGSEATYESGFVIDKFPISRPNLTFSTLTVSNMSPEDSSIYLCSVEDRGQGGNTIYFGEGSWLTVV.

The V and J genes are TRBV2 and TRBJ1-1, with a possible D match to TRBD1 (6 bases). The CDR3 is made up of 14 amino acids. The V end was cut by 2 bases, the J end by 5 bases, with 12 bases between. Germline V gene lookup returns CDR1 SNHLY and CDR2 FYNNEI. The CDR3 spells CASSESGVRTEAFF. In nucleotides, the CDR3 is TGTGCCAGCAGTGAATCAGGGGTCAGGACTGAAGCTTTCTTT.

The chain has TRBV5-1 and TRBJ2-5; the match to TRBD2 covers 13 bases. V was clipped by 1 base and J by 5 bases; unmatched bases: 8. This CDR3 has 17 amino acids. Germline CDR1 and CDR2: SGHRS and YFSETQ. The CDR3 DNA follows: TGCGCCAGCAGCTTGCCACTAGCGGGAGGGTTCGGGGAGACCCAGTACTTC. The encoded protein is CASSLPLAGGFGETQYF.

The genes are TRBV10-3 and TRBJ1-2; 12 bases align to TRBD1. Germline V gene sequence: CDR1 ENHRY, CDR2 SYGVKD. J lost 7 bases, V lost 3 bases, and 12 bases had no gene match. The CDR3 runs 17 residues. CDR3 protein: CAISDFKPGQGAAGYTF. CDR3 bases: TGTGCCATCAGTGACTTTAAACCGGGACAGGGGGCGGCTGGCTACACCTTC.

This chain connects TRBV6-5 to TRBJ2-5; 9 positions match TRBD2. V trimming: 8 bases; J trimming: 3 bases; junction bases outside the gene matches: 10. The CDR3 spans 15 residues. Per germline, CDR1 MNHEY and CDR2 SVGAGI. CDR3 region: CASSPFERGEETQYF. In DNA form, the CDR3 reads TGTGCCAGCTCCCCCTTCGAGCGGGGGGAAGAGACCCAGTACTTC.

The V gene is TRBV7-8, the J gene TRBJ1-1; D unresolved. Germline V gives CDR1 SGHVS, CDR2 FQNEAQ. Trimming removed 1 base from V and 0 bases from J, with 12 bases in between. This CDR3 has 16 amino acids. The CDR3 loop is CASSLGSEAMNTEAFF. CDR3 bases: TGTGCCAGCAGCTTAGGGTCCGAGGCAATGAACACTGAAGCTTTCTTT.

CDR3 sequence (DNA): TGTGCCAGCAACCCCGGGACTACCACCTACAATGAGCAGTTCTTC. Translation: CASNPGTTTYNEQFF. The chain combines TRBV6-5 with TRBJ2-1; 7 bases are shared with TRBD2. The V and J ends lost 7 bases and 2 bases, in that order; junction bases with no gene match: 8. The CDR3 sequence is 15 residues long. The germline CDR1 and CDR2 sequences are MNHEY and SVGAGI.

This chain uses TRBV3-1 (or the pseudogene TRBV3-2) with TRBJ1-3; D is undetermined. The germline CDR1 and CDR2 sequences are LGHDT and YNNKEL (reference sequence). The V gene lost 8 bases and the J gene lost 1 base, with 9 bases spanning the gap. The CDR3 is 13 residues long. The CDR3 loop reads CASGPISGNTIYF. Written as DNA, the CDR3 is TGTGCCAGCGGGCCCATATCTGGAAACACCATATATTTT.

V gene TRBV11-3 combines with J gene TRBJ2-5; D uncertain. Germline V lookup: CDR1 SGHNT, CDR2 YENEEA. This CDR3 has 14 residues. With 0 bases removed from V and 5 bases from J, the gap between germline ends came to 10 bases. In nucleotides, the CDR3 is TGTGCCAGCAGCTTAGACCTGAATGAGGAGACCCAGTACTTC. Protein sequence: CASSLDLNEETQYF.

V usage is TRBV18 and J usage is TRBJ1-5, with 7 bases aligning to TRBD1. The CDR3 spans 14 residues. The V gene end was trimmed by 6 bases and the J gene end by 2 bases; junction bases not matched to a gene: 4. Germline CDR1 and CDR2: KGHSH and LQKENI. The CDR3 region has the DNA TGTGCCAGCTCCCGCGGGACAGGCAATCAGCCCCAGCATTTT. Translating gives CASSRGTGNQPQHF.

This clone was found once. CDR3 residues: CATAARLGETQYF. DNA of the CDR3: TGTGCCACCGCGGCCCGACTCGGGGAGACCCAGTACTTC. This chain uses TRBV27 with TRBJ2-5; D not certain. CDR3 length: 13 amino acids. Germline loops: CDR1 MNHEY, CDR2 SMNVEV (reference sequence). Trimming removed 10 bases at V and 5 bases at J, with 17 bases between.

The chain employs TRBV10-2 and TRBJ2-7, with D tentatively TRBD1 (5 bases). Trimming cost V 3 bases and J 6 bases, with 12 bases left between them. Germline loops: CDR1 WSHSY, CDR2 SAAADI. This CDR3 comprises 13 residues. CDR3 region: CASSESRAAEQYV. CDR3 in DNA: TGCGCCAGCAGTGAAAGCAGGGCCGCCGAGCAGTACGTC.

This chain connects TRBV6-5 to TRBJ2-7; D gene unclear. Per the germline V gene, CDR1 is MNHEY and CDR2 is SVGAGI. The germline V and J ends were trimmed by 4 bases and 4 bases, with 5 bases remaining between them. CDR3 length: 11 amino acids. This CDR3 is CASSFEYEQYF. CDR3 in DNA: TGTGCCAGCAGTTTTGAGTACGAGCAGTACTTC.

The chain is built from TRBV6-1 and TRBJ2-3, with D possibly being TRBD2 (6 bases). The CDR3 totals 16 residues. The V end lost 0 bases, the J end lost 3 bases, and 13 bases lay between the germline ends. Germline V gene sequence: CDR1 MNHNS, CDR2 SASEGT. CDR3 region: CASSEAGGDGTDTQYF. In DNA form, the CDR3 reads TGTGCCAGCAGTGAAGCTGGCGGGGACGGAACAGATACGCAGTATTTT.

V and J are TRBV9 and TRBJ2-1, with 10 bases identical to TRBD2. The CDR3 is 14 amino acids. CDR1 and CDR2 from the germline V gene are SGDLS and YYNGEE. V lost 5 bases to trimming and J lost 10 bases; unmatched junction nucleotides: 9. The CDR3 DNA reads TGTGCCAGCAGGGGGACTAGCGCACGTGGGGAGCAGTTCTTC. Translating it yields CASRGTSARGEQFF. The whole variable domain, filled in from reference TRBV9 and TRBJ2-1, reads DSGVTQTPKHLITATGQRVTLRCSPRSGDLSVYWYQQSLDQGLQFLIQYYNGEERAKGNILERFSAQQFPDLHSELNLSSLELGDSALYFCASRGTSARGEQFFGPGTRLTVL.

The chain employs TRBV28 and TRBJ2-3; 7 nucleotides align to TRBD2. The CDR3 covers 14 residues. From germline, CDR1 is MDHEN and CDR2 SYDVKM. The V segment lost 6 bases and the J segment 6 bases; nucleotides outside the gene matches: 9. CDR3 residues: CASSERDLPDTQYF. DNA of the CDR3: TGTGCCAGCAGCGAGCGGGATCTCCCGGATACGCAGTATTTT.

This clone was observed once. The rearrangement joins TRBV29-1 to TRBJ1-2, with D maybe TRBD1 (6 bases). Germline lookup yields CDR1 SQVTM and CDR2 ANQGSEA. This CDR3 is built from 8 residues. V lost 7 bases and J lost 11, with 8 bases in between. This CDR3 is CSADRYTF. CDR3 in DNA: TGCAGCGCCGACAGGTACACCTTC.

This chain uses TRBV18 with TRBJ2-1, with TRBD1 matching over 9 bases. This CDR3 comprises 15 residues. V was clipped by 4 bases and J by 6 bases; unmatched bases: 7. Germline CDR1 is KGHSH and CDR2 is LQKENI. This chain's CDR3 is CASSLGQGSGNEQFF. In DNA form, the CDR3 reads TGTGCCAGCTCACTCGGACAGGGGTCCGGCAATGAGCAGTTCTTC.

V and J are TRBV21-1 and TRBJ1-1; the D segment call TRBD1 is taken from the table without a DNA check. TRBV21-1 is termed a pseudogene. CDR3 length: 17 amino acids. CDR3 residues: CASSTFRWTGRNTEAFF. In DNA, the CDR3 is TGTGCCAGCAGCACCTTTCGGTGGACAGGGAGGAACACTGAAGCTTTCTTT.

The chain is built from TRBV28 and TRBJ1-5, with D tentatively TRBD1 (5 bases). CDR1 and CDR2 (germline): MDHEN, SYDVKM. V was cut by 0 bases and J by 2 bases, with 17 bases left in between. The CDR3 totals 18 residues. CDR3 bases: TGTGCCAGCAGTTTATGGGACATGGGTTTACACGGCAATCAGCCCCAGCATTTT. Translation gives CASSLWDMGLHGNQPQHF.

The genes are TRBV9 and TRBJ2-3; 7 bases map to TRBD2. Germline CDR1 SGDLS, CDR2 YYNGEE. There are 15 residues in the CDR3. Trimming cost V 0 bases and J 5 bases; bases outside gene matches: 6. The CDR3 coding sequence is TGTGCCAGCAGCGTAGCGCCTAGCGGAGTAGATACGCAGTATTTT. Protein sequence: CASSVAPSGVDTQYF. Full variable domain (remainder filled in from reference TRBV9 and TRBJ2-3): DSGVTQTPKHLITATGQRVTLRCSPRSGDLSVYWYQQSLDQGLQFLIQYYNGEERAKGNILERFSAQQFPDLHSELNLSSLELGDSALYFCASSVAPSGVDTQYFGPGTRLTVL.

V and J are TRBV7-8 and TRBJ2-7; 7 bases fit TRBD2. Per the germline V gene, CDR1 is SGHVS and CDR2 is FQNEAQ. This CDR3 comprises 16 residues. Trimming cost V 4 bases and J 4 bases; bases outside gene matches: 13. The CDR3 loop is CASSSSVFGGNYEQYF. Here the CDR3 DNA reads TGTGCCAGCAGCTCCAGCGTCTTCGGGGGGAATTACGAGCAGTACTTC.

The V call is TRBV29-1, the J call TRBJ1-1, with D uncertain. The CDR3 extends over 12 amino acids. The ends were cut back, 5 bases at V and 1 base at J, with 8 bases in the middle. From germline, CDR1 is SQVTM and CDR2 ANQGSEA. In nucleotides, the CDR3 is TGCAGCGTTCAACAACCGAACACTGAAGCTTTCTTT. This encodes CSVQQPNTEAFF. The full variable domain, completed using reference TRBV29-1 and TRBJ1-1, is SAVISQKPSRDICQRGTSLTIQCQVDSQVTMMFWYRQQPGQSLTLIATANQGSEATYESGFVIDKFPISRPNLTFSTLTVSNMSPEDSSIYLCSVQQPNTEAFFGQGTRLTVV.

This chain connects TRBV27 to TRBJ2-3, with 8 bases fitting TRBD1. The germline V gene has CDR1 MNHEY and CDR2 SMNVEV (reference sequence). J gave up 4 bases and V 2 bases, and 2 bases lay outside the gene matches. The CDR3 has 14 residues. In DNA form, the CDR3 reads TGTGCCAGCAGTTTAGGACAGGGCTCAGATACGCAGTATTTT. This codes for CASSLGQGSDTQYF.

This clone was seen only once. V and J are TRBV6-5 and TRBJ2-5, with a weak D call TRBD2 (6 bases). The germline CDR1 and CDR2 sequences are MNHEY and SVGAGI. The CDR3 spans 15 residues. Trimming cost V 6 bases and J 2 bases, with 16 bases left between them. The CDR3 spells CASRAGRFGQETQYF. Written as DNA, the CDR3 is TGTGCCAGCAGGGCGGGGAGGTTTGGTCAAGAGACCCAGTACTTC.

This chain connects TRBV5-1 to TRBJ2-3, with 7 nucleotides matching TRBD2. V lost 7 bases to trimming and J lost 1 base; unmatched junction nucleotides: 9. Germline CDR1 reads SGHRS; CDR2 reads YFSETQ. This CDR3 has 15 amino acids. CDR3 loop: CASAPGSGGTDTQYF. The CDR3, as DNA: TGCGCCAGCGCCCCAGGGAGCGGGGGCACAGATACGCAGTATTTT.

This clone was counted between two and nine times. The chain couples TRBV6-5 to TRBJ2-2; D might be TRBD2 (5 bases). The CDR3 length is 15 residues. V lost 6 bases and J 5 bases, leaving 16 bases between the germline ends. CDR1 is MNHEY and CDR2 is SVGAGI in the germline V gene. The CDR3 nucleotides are TGTGCCAGCAGAGTGGGTATAGGGAGAACCGGGGAGCTGTTTTTT. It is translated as CASRVGIGRTGELFF.

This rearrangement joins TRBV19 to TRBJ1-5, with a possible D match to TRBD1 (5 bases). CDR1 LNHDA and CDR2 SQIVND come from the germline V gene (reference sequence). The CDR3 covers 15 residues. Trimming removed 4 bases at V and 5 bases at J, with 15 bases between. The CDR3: CASSTGSVSDQPQHF. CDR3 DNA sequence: TGTGCCAGTAGTACAGGGTCGGTGAGCGATCAGCCCCAGCATTTT.